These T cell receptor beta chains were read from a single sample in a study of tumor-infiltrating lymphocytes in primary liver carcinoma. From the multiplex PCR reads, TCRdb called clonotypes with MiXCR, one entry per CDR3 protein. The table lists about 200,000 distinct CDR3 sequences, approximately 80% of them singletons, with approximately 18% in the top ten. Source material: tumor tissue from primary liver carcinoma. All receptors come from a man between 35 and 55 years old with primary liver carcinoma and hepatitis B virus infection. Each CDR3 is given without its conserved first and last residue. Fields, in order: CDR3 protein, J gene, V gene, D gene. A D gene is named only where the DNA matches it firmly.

CDR3 protein: ASSFNRGQEAQY; J gene: TRBJ2-5; V gene: TRBV5-4; D gene: TRBD1
CDR3 protein: ASSNAGTAINKQF; J gene: TRBJ2-1; V gene: TRBV6-6; D gene: NA
CDR3 protein: ASSRGLAGAPYEQY; J gene: TRBJ2-7; V gene: TRBV7-2; D gene: TRBD2
CDR3 protein: DSSLAGEQS; J gene: TRBJ2-1; V gene: TRBV5-4; D gene: NA
CDR3 protein: ASSFIGSVNTEAF; J gene: TRBJ1-1; V gene: TRBV2; D gene: NA
CDR3 protein: ASSQAVRLTEAQY; J gene: TRBJ2-5; V gene: TRBV4-3; D gene: NA
CDR3 protein: SAQSQKNTEAI; J gene: TRBJ1-1; V gene: TRBV29-1; D gene: NA
CDR3 protein: TSSFPGSSGTENIQY; J gene: TRBJ2-4; V gene: TRBV11-1; D gene: TRBD2
CDR3 protein: ASSRAKARISSYNEEF; J gene: TRBJ2-1; V gene: TRBV4-1; D gene: NA
CDR3 protein: SARDPAGYEQY; J gene: TRBJ2-7; V gene: TRBV20-1; D gene: NA
CDR3 protein: ASSDPGLAGFASTGELS; J gene: TRBJ2-2; V gene: TRBV5-4; D gene: TRBD2
CDR3 protein: ASAGQLSIGELF; J gene: TRBJ2-2; V gene: TRBV11-2; D gene: NA
CDR3 protein: TNTLELHTYNEQF; J gene: TRBJ2-1; V gene: TRBV6-1; D gene: NA
CDR3 protein: ASSQERTSGSVYEQY; J gene: TRBJ2-7; V gene: TRBV4-1; D gene: TRBD2
CDR3 protein: ASSYSPYGLGTEAF; J gene: TRBJ1-1; V gene: TRBV6-2/TRBV6-3; D gene: NA
CDR3 protein: ASSPTGYAEAL; J gene: TRBJ1-1; V gene: TRBV6-1; D gene: NA
CDR3 protein: ASCPGGYEQY; J gene: TRBJ2-7; V gene: TRBV11-2; D gene: NA
CDR3 protein: ASSTRGTIETF; J gene: TRBJ1-1; V gene: TRBV6-6; D gene: NA
CDR3 protein: ASDLGLAGKDTQY; J gene: TRBJ2-3; V gene: TRBV6-9; D gene: TRBD2
CDR3 protein: ASSLGGGWARNTQY; J gene: TRBJ2-3; V gene: TRBV5-4; D gene: NA
CDR3 protein: ASSWFYNKQF; J gene: TRBJ2-1; V gene: TRBV5-4; D gene: NA
CDR3 protein: AISPSVQSYNEQF; J gene: TRBJ2-1; V gene: TRBV10-3; D gene: NA
CDR3 protein: ASNLGTGALNIEAF; J gene: TRBJ1-1; V gene: TRBV4-1; D gene: TRBD1
CDR3 protein: SVVGGSYADKQY; J gene: TRBJ2-3; V gene: TRBV29-1; D gene: NA
CDR3 protein: ASSSLTGGAYEQY; J gene: TRBJ2-7; V gene: TRBV11-1; D gene: NA
CDR3 protein: ASSWNSEDNVLT; J gene: TRBJ2-6; V gene: TRBV11-1; D gene: NA
CDR3 protein: SVEDYRGRTGELL; J gene: TRBJ2-2; V gene: TRBV29-1; D gene: TRBD1
CDR3 protein: ASSLNISGIAKNIQY; J gene: TRBJ2-4; V gene: TRBV11-2; D gene: TRBD2
CDR3 protein: ARILLVSGRGNEQF; J gene: TRBJ2-1; V gene: TRBV12-3/TRBV12-4; D gene: TRBD2
CDR3 protein: ASRTENTEAF; J gene: TRBJ1-1; V gene: TRBV28; D gene: NA
CDR3 protein: ACSWTGRGEQY; J gene: TRBJ2-7; V gene: TRBV12-3/TRBV12-4; D gene: TRBD2
CDR3 protein: ASTCQSYNDQF; J gene: TRBJ2-1; V gene: TRBV6-6; D gene: NA
CDR3 protein: DFGDTDTQY; J gene: TRBJ2-3; V gene: TRBV29-1; D gene: NA
CDR3 protein: ASSMGPPGRADTQY; J gene: TRBJ2-3; V gene: TRBV5-6; D gene: NA
CDR3 protein: ARSLLQGSDTQY; J gene: TRBJ2-3; V gene: TRBV12-3/TRBV12-4; D gene: NA
CDR3 protein: TSSLEASGSLPSYNEQF; J gene: TRBJ2-1; V gene: TRBV12-3/TRBV12-4; D gene: TRBD2
CDR3 protein: VSRRSGPSYNEQF; J gene: TRBJ2-1; V gene: TRBV5-5; D gene: NA
CDR3 protein: ASSFGIAYNEQF; J gene: TRBJ2-1; V gene: TRBV12-3/TRBV12-4; D gene: NA
CDR3 protein: ASSPLFAESSEQF; J gene: TRBJ2-1; V gene: TRBV11-3; D gene: NA
CDR3 protein: ANSHSSGTSNEKLF; J gene: TRBJ1-4; V gene: TRBV6-5; D gene: NA
CDR3 protein: SVEGAPGITDTLY; J gene: TRBJ2-3; V gene: TRBV29-1; D gene: TRBD1